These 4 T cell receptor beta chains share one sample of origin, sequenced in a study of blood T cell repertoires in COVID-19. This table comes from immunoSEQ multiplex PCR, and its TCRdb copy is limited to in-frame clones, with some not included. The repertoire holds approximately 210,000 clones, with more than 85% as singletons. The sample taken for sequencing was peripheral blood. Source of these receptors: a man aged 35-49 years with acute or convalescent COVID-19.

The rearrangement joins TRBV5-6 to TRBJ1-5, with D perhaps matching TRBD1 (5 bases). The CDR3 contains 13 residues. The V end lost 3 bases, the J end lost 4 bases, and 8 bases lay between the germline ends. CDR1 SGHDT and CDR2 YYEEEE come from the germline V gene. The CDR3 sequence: CASSWGPNQPQHF. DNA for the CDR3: TGTGCCAGCAGCTGGGGCCCTAATCAGCCCCAGCATTTT.

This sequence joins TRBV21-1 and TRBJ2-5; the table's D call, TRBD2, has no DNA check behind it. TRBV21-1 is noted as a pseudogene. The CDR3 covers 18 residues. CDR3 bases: TGTGCCAGCAGCAAGGGGCTAGCGGGGGCCATTTACCAAGAGACCCAGTACTTC. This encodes CASSKGLAGAIYQETQYF.

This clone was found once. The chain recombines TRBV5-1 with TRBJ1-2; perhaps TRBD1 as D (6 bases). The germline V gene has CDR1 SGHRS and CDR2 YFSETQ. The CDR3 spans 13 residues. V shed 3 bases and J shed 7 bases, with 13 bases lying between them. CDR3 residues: CASSWRGAGGYTF. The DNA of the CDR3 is TGCGCCAGCAGCTGGCGGGGGGCGGGTGGCTACACCTTC.

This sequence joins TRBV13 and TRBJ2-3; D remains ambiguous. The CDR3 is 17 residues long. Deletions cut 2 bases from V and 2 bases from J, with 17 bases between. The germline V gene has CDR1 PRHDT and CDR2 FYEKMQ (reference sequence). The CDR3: CASSLSGYSGFTDTQYF. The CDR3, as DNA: TGTGCCAGCAGCTTATCAGGTTATTCCGGATTCACAGATACGCAGTATTTT.